Listed here are 27 T cell receptor beta chains from one sample, sequenced in a study of cytomegalovirus exposure and HLA in healthy donors. Primers for the PCR totalled 60 Vbeta and 13 Jbeta. Some clones are missing from TCRdb's copy, which holds only in-frame ones; the method was immunoSEQ multiplex PCR. This sample has about 180,000 clones; roughly 85% occur once, and the top ten carry 1%. The sample comprised PBMCs. The receptors shown here come from a boy aged 2 to 10 in good health and CMV-seronegative.

The chain joins TRBV4-1 to TRBJ2-1, with D hard to call. V shed 0 bases and J shed 3 bases, with 18 bases lying between them. The CDR3 contains 18 residues. Germline assignment: CDR1 MGHRA and CDR2 YSYEKL. As DNA, the CDR3 is TGCGCCAGCAGCCAAGAAGTGGTCGGGTTGAGTGGCTACAATGAGCAGTTCTTC. Encoded protein: CASSQEVVGLSGYNEQFF.

This clone appeared a single time. The CDR3 nucleotides are TGTGCCTGGAGGGGGGGCTACGGGACAGGGAACACTGAAGCTTTCTTT. It yields the protein CAWRGGYGTGNTEAFF. This chain uses TRBV30 with TRBJ1-1; 8 nucleotides match TRBD1. Germline V CDR1 and CDR2: GTSNPN, SVGIG (reference sequence). The trim removed 3 bases at V and 1 base at J, leaving 10 bases unmatched. The length of the CDR3 is 16 residues.

Of note for this clone: A junction boundary mismatches the germline segment, possibly from a read error. The chain carries TRBV7-9 and TRBJ1-1, with 9 nucleotides matching TRBD1. CDR1 is SEHNR and CDR2 is FQNEAQ in the germline V gene (reference sequence). The CDR3 totals 15 residues. CDR3 in DNA: TGTGCCAGCAGTTTAGCACAGGGGGCGCGGGATGAAGCTTTCTTT. Its translation is CASSLAQGARDEAFF.

V and J are TRBV4-1 and TRBJ1-6; 10 positions agree with TRBD1. The J segment lost 9 bases and the V segment lost 3 bases, leaving 5 bases of the junction unmatched. The CDR3 contains 15 residues. The V gene's germline CDR1 is MGHRA and CDR2 YSYEKL. The CDR3 DNA follows: TGCGCCAGCAGCCAGGACAGGGGGGAGACTTCACCCCTCCACTTT. It translates to CASSQDRGETSPLHF.

V usage is TRBV2 and J usage is TRBJ2-1, with D possibly being TRBD1 (5 bases). Germline lookup yields CDR1 SNHLY and CDR2 FYNNEI. V lost 5 bases and J 0 bases, leaving 14 bases between the germline ends. The CDR3 covers 16 residues. CDR3 in DNA: TGTGCCAGCAGTAGGACAATGGGGTTCTCCTACAATGAGCAGTTCTTC. As protein: CASSRTMGFSYNEQFF.

The chain links TRBV9 to TRBJ1-3, with 8 bases identical to TRBD1. Germline values: CDR1 SGDLS, CDR2 YYNGEE. The length of the CDR3 is 16 residues. The J segment lost 3 bases and the V segment lost 5 bases, leaving 10 bases of the junction unmatched. CDR3 sequence (DNA): TGTGCCAGCAGTCCCGGCGGTGGACAGGGTGGAAACACCATATATTTT. It specifies CASSPGGGQGGNTIYF.

The rearrangement joins TRBV28 to TRBJ2-7; 10 bases line up with TRBD1. This CDR3 has 15 amino acids. The germline CDR1 and CDR2 sequences are MDHEN and SYDVKM. Trimming took 4 bases from V and 2 from J; bases not matched to a gene: 5. The CDR3 spells CASSSPGTGAYEQYF. DNA of the CDR3: TGTGCCAGCAGTTCCCCCGGGACAGGGGCCTACGAGCAGTACTTC. The variable domain in full, completed from reference TRBV28 and TRBJ2-7, reads DVKVTQSSRYLVKRTGEKVFLECVQDMDHENMFWYRQDPGLGLRLIYFSYDVKMKEKGDIPEGYSVSREKKERFSLILESASTNQTSMYLCASSSPGTGAYEQYFGPGTRLTVT.

This rearrangement joins TRBV5-1 to TRBJ1-1; D remains unclear. The CDR3 runs to 14 residues. Looked up from germline, CDR1 is SGHRS and CDR2 is YFSETQ. Trimming cost V 2 bases and J 6 bases, with 14 bases left between them. CDR3 nucleotides: TGCGCCAGCAGCTTTGATCGAGGAAACTCTGAAGCTTTCTTT. Amino acid sequence: CASSFDRGNSEAFF.

This rearrangement joins TRBV20-1 to TRBJ2-7; D gene unclear. The V gene lost 4 bases and the J gene lost 9 bases, with 13 bases spanning the gap. The V gene's germline CDR1 is DFQATT and CDR2 SNEGSKA (reference sequence). The CDR3 is 11 amino acids. Written as DNA, the CDR3 is TGCAGTGCTAAAGTCTCTCCTAGGCAGTACTTC. It translates to CSAKVSPRQYF.

This chain links TRBV5-6 with TRBJ2-3; 7 nucleotides align to TRBD2. The germline gives CDR1 SGHDT, CDR2 YYEEEE. The J segment lost 6 bases and the V segment lost 0 bases, leaving 1 base of the junction unmatched. The CDR3 runs to 13 residues. CDR3 sequence reads: CASSLAGGDTQYF. CDR3 DNA sequence: TGTGCCAGCAGCTTGGCCGGGGGGGATACGCAGTATTTT.

The rearrangement joins TRBV19 to TRBJ1-1; tentatively, D is TRBD1 (6 bases). The germline V gene has CDR1 LNHDA and CDR2 SQIVND (reference sequence). The CDR3 sequence is 17 residues long. Trimming took off 2 bases at V and 1 base at J, with 17 bases between the two ends. Here the CDR3 reads CASSIRGWRQENTEAFF. The CDR3 DNA follows: TGTGCCAGTAGTATAAGAGGGTGGAGACAGGAGAACACTGAAGCTTTCTTT. The full variable domain, with the rest looked up from reference TRBV19 and TRBJ1-1, is DGGITQSPKYLFRKEGQNVTLSCEQNLNHDAMYWYRQDPGQGLRLIYYSQIVNDFQKGDIAEGYSVSREKKESFPLTVTSAQKNPTAFYLCASSIRGWRQENTEAFFGQGTRLTVV.

This clone was counted once. The gene calls are TRBV6-5 and TRBJ2-1, with 9 bases that match TRBD2. Trimming removed 3 bases from V and 2 bases from J; junction bases left unmatched: 2. This CDR3 spans 15 amino acids. Germline V gene sequence: CDR1 MNHEY, CDR2 SVGAGI. In DNA form, the CDR3 reads TGTGCCAGCAGTTATGGCGGGGGGGCCTACAATGAGCAGTTCTTC. Protein: CASSYGGGAYNEQFF.

This clone was found a few times. The chain has TRBV6-5 and TRBJ1-2; 7 bases fit TRBD1. The CDR3 is 15 amino acids. The germline V gene has CDR1 MNHEY and CDR2 SVGAGI. The ends lost 2 bases at V and 2 bases at J; junction bases unmatched: 5. The DNA of the CDR3 is TGTGCCAGCAGTTACAAGGACAGGTGGAACTATGGCTACACCTTC. Its protein is CASSYKDRWNYGYTF.

This chain joins TRBV5-1 and TRBJ2-7, with 9 bases identical to TRBD1. This CDR3 is 15 amino acids long. In germline, CDR1 is SGHRS, CDR2 YFSETQ. V was clipped by 1 base and J by 4 bases; unmatched bases: 6. The DNA for the CDR3 is TGCGCCAGCAGCTTGCCGGGACAGGGCCTTTACGAGCAGTACTTC. This codes for CASSLPGQGLYEQYF.

This CDR3 reads CASSSIYDSQETQYF. In DNA, the CDR3 is TGTGCCAGCAGCTCTATTTACGACAGCCAAGAGACCCAGTACTTC. V is TRBV11-3 and J is TRBJ2-5; possible D gene TRBD1, 5 bases. The CDR3 has 15 residues. V gave up 4 bases and J gave up 1 base, with 13 bases separating them. Germline V gives CDR1 SGHNT, CDR2 YENEEA.

J is TRBJ2-7 and V is TRBV28, with D tentatively TRBD2 (5 bases). The CDR3 loop spans 13 amino acids. Germline V lookup: CDR1 MDHEN, CDR2 SYDVKM. V was cut by 3 bases and J by 3 bases, with 9 bases left in between. The chain's CDR3 is CASSFPGSYEQYV. In nucleotides, the CDR3 is TGTGCCAGCAGTTTCCCGGGGAGCTACGAGCAGTACGTC.

This clone appeared once. The chain recombines TRBV9 with TRBJ2-6, with D tentatively TRBD1 (5 bases). V lost 0 bases, J lost 1 base, and 5 bases lay in between. Germline lookup yields CDR1 SGDLS and CDR2 YYNGEE. The CDR3 runs 15 residues. CDR3 loop: CASSVAGSGANVLTF. As DNA, the CDR3 is TGTGCCAGCAGCGTAGCAGGGTCTGGGGCCAACGTCCTGACTTTC. Using reference TRBV9 and TRBJ2-6 for the parts outside the CDR3, the full variable domain is DSGVTQTPKHLITATGQRVTLRCSPRSGDLSVYWYQQSLDQGLQFLIQYYNGEERAKGNILERFSAQQFPDLHSELNLSSLELGDSALYFCASSVAGSGANVLTFGAGSRLTVL.

This clone was seen more than once but under ten times. V gene TRBV2 combines with J gene TRBJ1-5; no definite D call. Trimming stripped 5 bases from V and 5 bases from J, with 7 bases between. There are 12 residues in the CDR3. Germline V gene data show CDR1 as SNHLY and CDR2 as FYNNEI. The CDR3 spells CASSSRDQPQHF. In DNA form, the CDR3 reads TGTGCCAGCAGTAGCCGGGATCAGCCCCAGCATTTT.

This chain joins TRBV5-4 and TRBJ2-7, with 8 nucleotides matching TRBD1. The CDR3 contains 14 residues. Germline V lookup: CDR1 SGHNT, CDR2 YYREEE (reference sequence). V dropped 4 bases and J dropped 2; count of bases not matched to a gene: 5. CDR3 amino acids: CASSRGQGTYEQYF. CDR3 in DNA: TGTGCCAGCAGCCGCGGACAGGGTACCTACGAGCAGTACTTC.

The chain combines TRBV5-4 with TRBJ2-2, with 7 positions matching TRBD1. Germline V CDR1 and CDR2: SGHNT, YYREEE (reference sequence). After removal of 4 bases from V and 5 bases from J, the junction contained 5 bases not matched to a gene. The CDR3 totals 14 residues. The CDR3 spells CASSPNRGTGELFF. CDR3 nucleotide sequence: TGTGCCAGCAGCCCAAACAGGGGAACCGGGGAGCTGTTTTTT.

The chain has TRBV29-1 and TRBJ2-7; tentative D call: TRBD1 (5 bases). CDR1 is SQVTM and CDR2 is ANQGSEA in the germline V gene. V was pared by 2 bases and J by 6 bases, with 11 bases between. The CDR3 has 12 residues. The CDR3 region is CSVETTGSEQYF. The CDR3, as DNA: TGCAGCGTTGAAACCACAGGCTCCGAGCAGTACTTC.

V gene TRBV5-1 combines with J gene TRBJ2-7; 8 bases fit TRBD1. The CDR3 loop spans 14 amino acids. Germline V gene lookup returns CDR1 SGHRS and CDR2 YFSETQ. V dropped 0 bases and J dropped 7; count of bases not matched to a gene: 6. CDR3 sequence: CASSLGRGRWEQYF. The CDR3 DNA sequence: TGCGCCAGCAGCTTGGGCAGGGGGCGATGGGAGCAGTACTTC.

This chain joins TRBV2 and TRBJ2-6; TRBD2 agrees at 9 bases. The V gene end was trimmed by 6 bases and the J gene end by 0 bases; junction bases not matched to a gene: 12. This CDR3 region has 19 residues. Germline V gives CDR1 SNHLY, CDR2 FYNNEI. CDR3 in DNA: TGTGCCAGCAGAGGATTGACTAGCGGAACCAGCTCTGGGGCCAACGTCCTGACTTTC. Encoded protein: CASRGLTSGTSSGANVLTF.

J is TRBJ1-2 and V is TRBV19; a weak D match, TRBD1 (5 bases). The CDR3 covers 14 residues. V was pared by 0 bases and J by 6 bases, with 11 bases between. Germline V gene data show CDR1 as LNHDA and CDR2 as SQIVND (reference sequence). CDR3 region: CASSIEGRVNGYTF. The CDR3 nucleotides are TGTGCCAGTAGTATAGAGGGCAGGGTTAATGGCTACACCTTC.

Turning to this clone: This CDR3 is also generated by other DNA sequences in the sample. The rearrangement links TRBV10-3 to TRBJ1-1; unclear D gene. V was pared by 3 bases and J by 1 base, with 6 bases between. The CDR3 sequence is 13 residues long. Germline V gene sequence: CDR1 ENHRY, CDR2 SYGVKD. This CDR3 reads CAISESGNTEAFF. The CDR3 coding sequence is TGTGCCATCAGTGAATCGGGGAACACTGAAGCTTTCTTT.

The chain carries TRBV2 and TRBJ2-5; D is unclear. The CDR3 contains 11 residues. Germline assignment: CDR1 SNHLY and CDR2 FYNNEI. Trimming removed 6 bases at V and 2 bases at J, with 4 bases between. Here the CDR3 reads CASRQQETQYF. CDR3 nucleotide sequence: TGTGCCAGCAGACAGCAAGAGACCCAGTACTTC.

The chain joins TRBV6-1 to TRBJ2-2; 11 bases map to TRBD2. V gave up 2 bases and J gave up 7 bases; unmatched junction bases: 6. The germline V gene encodes CDR1 MNHNS and CDR2 SASEGT. The CDR3 is 16 amino acids. The CDR3 DNA reads as TGTGCCAGCAGTGAAAATAGCGGGGGGGAGTACGGGGAGCTGTTTTTT. Its protein is CASSENSGGEYGELFF.